This passage covers 13 T cell receptor beta chains from one sample sequenced in a study of T cell repertoires in cytomegalovirus infection. A single record per CDR3 protein comes from TCRdb applying MiXCR to the reads. The sample lists roughly 230,000 distinct CDR3 sequences, approximately 22% occurring once. Sequenced: CD8+ T cells from PBMCs. The receptors here all came from a human donor in good health (CMV status not recorded). Some clones in this sample may be carry-over from other donors' samples.

This clonotype appeared a few times. The chain combines TRBV20-1 with TRBJ1-2; D perhaps matches TRBD1 (6 bases). Germline V gene lookup returns CDR1 DFQATT and CDR2 SNEGSKA (reference sequence). The CDR3 has 15 residues. Trimming cost V 2 bases and J 4 bases, with 17 bases left between them. CDR3: CSARSLTGAPYGYTF. CDR3 DNA: TGCAGTGCTAGAAGCTTGACGGGGGCCCCCTATGGCTACACCTTC.

The J gene is TRBJ2-7, the V gene TRBV5-1, with D unclear. Germline V gene sequence: CDR1 SGHRS, CDR2 YFSETQ. This CDR3 is built from 13 residues. V lost 5 bases to trimming and J lost 3 bases, with 12 bases between them. The CDR3 bases are TGCGCCAGCAGGCCCACCCCGTTCTACGAGCAGTACTTC. Translation gives CASRPTPFYEQYF.

The chain couples TRBV5-1 to TRBJ1-4; D may be TRBD1 (6 bases). This CDR3 contains 16 residues. Germline values: CDR1 SGHRS, CDR2 YFSETQ. The germline V and J ends were trimmed by 4 bases and 4 bases, with 17 bases remaining between them. For the CDR3, the DNA is TGCGCCAGCAGCCTAAGACGACAGGCCGATAATGAAAAACTGTTTTTT. Its protein is CASSLRRQADNEKLFF.

The rearrangement joins TRBV28 to TRBJ2-5, with D possibly being TRBD2 (5 bases). This CDR3 has 13 residues. Germline V lookup: CDR1 MDHEN, CDR2 SYDVKM. Trimming left V 3 bases short and J 3 bases short, with 8 bases between. Here the CDR3 DNA reads TGTGCCAGCAGTTTGCCTAGCAAAGAGACCCAGTACTTC. Translated: CASSLPSKETQYF.

The chain recombines TRBV4-1 with TRBJ2-5; D is perhaps TRBD1 (7 bases). Germline loops: CDR1 MGHRA, CDR2 YSYEKL. The ends were cut back, 0 bases at V and 2 bases at J, with 16 bases in the middle. This CDR3 is 17 amino acids long. In nucleotides, the CDR3 is TGCGCCAGCAGCCAAGATATGGAGGGGGCTGTTCAAGAGACCCAGTACTTC. Its translation is CASSQDMEGAVQETQYF.

This clonotype was found many times. The chain carries TRBV12-3 or TRBV12-4 and TRBJ2-2; no clear D. Trimming took off 6 bases at V and 4 bases at J, with 6 bases between the two ends. The length of the CDR3 is 12 residues. CDR3 loop: CASSSPTGELFF. The DNA of the CDR3 is TGTGCCAGCAGCTCTCCCACCGGGGAGCTGTTTTTT.

The sample holds many counts of this clonotype. This CDR3 is CASSQVGVSEKLFF. DNA of the CDR3: TGTGCCAGCAGCCAGGTGGGGGTTTCGGAAAAACTGTTTTTT. V usage is TRBV7-8 and J usage is TRBJ1-4; D may be TRBD1 (5 bases). Trimming stripped 5 bases from V and 8 bases from J, with 15 bases between. Germline V gives CDR1 SGHVS, CDR2 FQNEAQ. CDR3 length: 14 residues.

The chain uses TRBV5-4 and TRBJ2-1; no clear D. V lost 0 bases and J lost 5, with 6 bases in between. The CDR3 consists of 13 residues. The germline CDR1 and CDR2 sequences are SGHNT and YYREEE (reference sequence). In DNA, the CDR3 is TGTGCCAGCAGCTTGGAGGCCAACAATGAGCAGTTCTTC. This codes for CASSLEANNEQFF.

J is TRBJ2-1 and V is TRBV10-3, with TRBD1 matching over 11 bases. Looked up from germline, CDR1 is ENHRY and CDR2 is SYGVKD. The CDR3 runs to 12 residues. V shed 11 bases, J shed 6 bases, and the junction held 3 bases outside the gene matches. The DNA for the CDR3 is TGTGCCGATGGGACAGGGGGCAATGAGCAGTTCTTC. It is translated as CADGTGGNEQFF.

This clonotype was seen a handful of times. The rearrangement links TRBV28 to TRBJ2-7; D perhaps matches TRBD1 (7 bases). Trimming pared 6 bases from V and 2 bases from J, leaving 11 bases between. CDR1 is MDHEN and CDR2 is SYDVKM in the germline V gene. CDR3 length: 13 amino acids. The CDR3 loop is CASRRGQPYEQYF. CDR3 in DNA: TGTGCCAGCAGGCGGGGACAGCCCTACGAGCAGTACTTC.

This clonotype has at least ten counts. The chain has TRBV4-1 and TRBJ2-7; no definite D call. There are 14 residues in the CDR3. With 0 bases removed from V and 0 bases from J, the gap between germline ends came to 6 bases. Germline CDR1 reads MGHRA; CDR2 reads YSYEKL. The CDR3 loop reads CASSQDRGSYEQYF. The CDR3, as DNA: TGCGCCAGCAGCCAAGATAGAGGCTCCTACGAGCAGTACTTC.

This clonotype was found a few times. The chain carries TRBV4-1 and TRBJ2-7, with D hard to call. Germline assignment: CDR1 MGHRA and CDR2 YSYEKL. V dropped 0 bases and J dropped 4 bases, with 7 bases sitting between them. The CDR3 contains 13 residues. The CDR3 DNA reads as TGCGCCAGCAGCCAAGACCCCCGGTACGAGCAGTACTTC. Amino acids: CASSQDPRYEQYF.

The chain employs TRBV27 and TRBJ2-5; TRBD1 is a possible D gene (5 bases). Trimming left V 0 bases short and J 5 bases short, with 16 bases between. The CDR3 contains 16 residues. CDR1 and CDR2 from the germline V gene are MNHEY and SMNVEV (reference sequence). DNA for the CDR3: TGTGCCAGCAGTTTATCAGGACAAAAAAGAGGCGAGACCCAGTACTTC. Translation gives CASSLSGQKRGETQYF.